This T cell receptor beta chain emerged from a study of T cell changes during pregnancy in multiple sclerosis. Using immunoSEQ multiplex PCR, the repertoire was profiled, and TCRdb retains in-frame clones only, with some absent. The sample has about 94,000 clones, approximately 95% seen once; the top ten hold roughly 0.99%. The V end lost 1 base, the J end lost 8 bases, and 16 bases lay between the germline ends. The CDR3 length is 15 residues. The germline CDR1 and CDR2 sequences are SGHNT and YYREEE (reference sequence). The gene calls are TRBV5-4 and TRBJ1-3; no clear D. The specimen comprised peripheral blood, sampled after pregnancy. The sequence came from a female donor with multiple sclerosis, enrolled in a pregnancy study. In nucleotides, the CDR3 is TGTGCCAGCAGCTTGCCTTCCGGACTGTCAGACACCATATATTTT. This sequence encodes CASSLPSGLSDTIYF.